This T cell receptor (beta chain) appears in the sequencing data of a study of T cell responses to AZD1222 COVID-19 vaccine. Study as a whole: It was second doses at about 4 or about 12 weeks that were pooled.

The table came from immunoSEQ multiplex PCR; TCRdb's copy has only in-frame clones and leaves some out. This repertoire shows more than 95,000 clones, about 90% found once; its top ten account for approximately 22%. Whole-study findings and limits: Females outnumbered males among donors, who were mostly white British; clonal diversity was possibly underestimated. Repertoires were collected only later (after the peak T cell response had occurred).

In the case of this clone: Its specificity is not known.

The source material was peripheral blood, sampled on day 0 of AZD1222 vaccination. The receptor was isolated from an adult in good health.

CDR3 coding DNA: TGCGCCAGCAGTGAGTCTTCGGGGTCACCCCTCCACTTT. It encodes CASSESSGSPLHF. The rearrangement links TRBV10-1 to TRBJ1-6; D is uncertain. The CDR3 loop spans 13 amino acids. Trimming removed 0 bases at V and 10 bases at J, with 7 bases between. Germline assignment: CDR1 WNHNN and CDR2 SYGVQD (reference sequence).